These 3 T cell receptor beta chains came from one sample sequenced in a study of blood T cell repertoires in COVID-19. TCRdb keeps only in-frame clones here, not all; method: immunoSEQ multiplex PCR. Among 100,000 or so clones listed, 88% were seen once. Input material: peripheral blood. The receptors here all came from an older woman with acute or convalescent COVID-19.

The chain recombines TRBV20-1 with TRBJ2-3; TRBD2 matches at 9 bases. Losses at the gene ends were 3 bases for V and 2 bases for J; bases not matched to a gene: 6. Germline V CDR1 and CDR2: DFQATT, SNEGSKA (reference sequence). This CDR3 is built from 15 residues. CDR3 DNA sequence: TGCAGTGCTAGTCGACTAGCGGAGTCCACAGATACGCAGTATTTT. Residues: CSASRLAESTDTQYF.

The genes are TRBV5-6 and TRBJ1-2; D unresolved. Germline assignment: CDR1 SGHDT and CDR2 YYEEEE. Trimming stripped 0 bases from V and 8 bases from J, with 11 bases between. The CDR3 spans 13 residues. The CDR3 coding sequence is TGTGCCAGCAGCTTGGCCGCGGGAGGGGGCTACACCTTC. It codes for CASSLAAGGGYTF.

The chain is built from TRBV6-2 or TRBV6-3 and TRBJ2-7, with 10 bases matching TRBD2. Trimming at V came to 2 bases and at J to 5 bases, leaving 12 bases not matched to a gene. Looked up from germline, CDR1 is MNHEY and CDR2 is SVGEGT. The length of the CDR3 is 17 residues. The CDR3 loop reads CASSYPIRLAGVHEQYF. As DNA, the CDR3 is TGTGCCAGCAGTTACCCCATTCGTCTAGCGGGAGTCCACGAGCAGTACTTC.